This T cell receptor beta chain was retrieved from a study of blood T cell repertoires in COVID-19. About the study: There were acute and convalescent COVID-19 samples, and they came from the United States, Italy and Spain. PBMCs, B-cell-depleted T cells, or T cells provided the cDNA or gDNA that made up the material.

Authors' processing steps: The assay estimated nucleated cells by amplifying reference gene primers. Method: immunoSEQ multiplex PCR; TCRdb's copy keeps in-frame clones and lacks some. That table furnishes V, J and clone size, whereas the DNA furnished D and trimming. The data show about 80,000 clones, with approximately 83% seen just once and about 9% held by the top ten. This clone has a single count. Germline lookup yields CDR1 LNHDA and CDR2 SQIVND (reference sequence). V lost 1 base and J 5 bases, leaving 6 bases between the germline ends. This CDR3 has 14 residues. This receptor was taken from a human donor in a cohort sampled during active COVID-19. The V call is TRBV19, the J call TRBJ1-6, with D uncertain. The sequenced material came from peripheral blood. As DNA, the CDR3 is TGTGCCAGTAGTATAGGGCAGGATAATTCACCCCTCCACTTT. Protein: CASSIGQDNSPLHF.